This is a list of T cell receptor beta chains from one sample in a study of blood T cells in healthy people across ages. From the 5' RACE reads, TCRdb called clonotypes with MiXCR, one entry per CDR3 protein. The table records hundreds of thousands of distinct CDR3 sequences, roughly three fifths of them present only once. Specimen: blood. The receptors were sampled from a man aged 55 to 70 in good health. CDR3s leave out the opening cysteine and the closing phenylalanine or tryptophan. Each record gives: V gene, D gene, J gene, CDR3 protein. A D gene is named only where the DNA matches it firmly.

TRBV29-1,TRBD1,TRBJ2-3,SVEGQTTDTQY
TRBV20-1,TRBD2,TRBJ2-5,SARNSGGDNEQY
TRBV20-1,-,TRBJ2-5,SAERVGWGETQY
TRBV7-9,TRBD1,TRBJ2-1,ASSLGGQGIRNEQF
TRBV28,TRBD1,TRBJ1-6,ASSSRQGIESPLH
TRBV28,-,TRBJ1-1,ASSFPGVKNTEAF
TRBV7-9,-,TRBJ2-5,ASSFALGAKETQY
TRBV9,TRBD2,TRBJ2-1,ASSVEISGGKGEQF
TRBV5-1,-,TRBJ2-3,ASSVSGVWLDTQY
TRBV3-1,-,TRBJ1-2,ASRRDNYGYT
TRBV25-1,-,TRBJ2-5,ASSEYGIRAGETQY
TRBV7-9,TRBD2,TRBJ2-7,ASSAHSGGGYEQY
TRBV20-1,TRBD2,TRBJ2-5,SASFSGGVQETQY
TRBV7-6,TRBD2,TRBJ2-5,ASSLRSLAGGGQQETQY
TRBV11-2,-,-,ASSLTQSYNEQY
TRBV28,-,TRBJ2-5,ASTNRAQETQY
TRBV4-1,-,TRBJ2-5,ASSLNPPGTPRAQY
TRBV5-1,-,TRBJ1-6,ASSLDGGADSPLH
TRBV21-1,-,TRBJ2-3,ASSKVMGNPTRTDTQY
TRBV5-1,-,TRBJ2-5,ASKERETQY
TRBV5-1,TRBD1,TRBJ2-5,ASSLEDRGPETQY
TRBV5-1,-,TRBJ1-1,ASSLDQGEAF
TRBV28,-,TRBJ1-4,ASIRGGSNEKLF
TRBV7-2,-,TRBJ2-3,ASSLEASMVDTQY
TRBV20-1,TRBD2,TRBJ2-1,SARSAGRGGHNEQF
TRBV5-1,-,TRBJ2-5,ASSPNAGEKTQY
TRBV29-1,-,TRBJ2-3,SVLGGGGTDTQY
TRBV7-9,TRBD1,TRBJ1-1,ASSPATGGTEAF
TRBV20-1,-,TRBJ2-7,SASVGGSSYEQY
TRBV27,-,TRBJ2-3,ASSSLPRDTQY
TRBV27,TRBD2,TRBJ2-1,ASSPRTSYNEQF
TRBV7-2,-,TRBJ2-3,ASRPPTDTQY
TRBV7-2,-,TRBJ2-2,ASSLLAGPNTGELF
TRBV18,-,TRBJ1-1,ASSPPGNTNTEAF
TRBV5-1,-,TRBJ2-1,ASSLGTASSYNEQF
TRBV2,-,TRBJ1-6,ASTPTADSPLH
TRBV3-1,TRBD1,TRBJ1-2,ASSQDQGTGGGYT
TRBV12-3/TRBV12-4,TRBD1,TRBJ1-5,GSGDRGNQPQH